This T cell receptor (beta chain) is drawn from a study of cytotoxic CD8 clonotypes in ibrutinib-treated CLL. Broader study findings: Once treatment began, public clonotypes, which were uncommon, contracted or stayed stable. Clonality, elevated at ibrutinib response, dropped back toward baseline at progression.

Produced via immunoSEQ multiplex PCR; TCRdb's table is partial and in-frame only. The sample carries some 200,000 clones, more than 65% recorded once. About this clone: Its antigen is as yet unknown.

Germline CDR1 and CDR2: KGHSH and LQKENI. V was pared by 6 bases and J by 4 bases, with 10 bases between. The CDR3 runs to 13 residues. Sequencing used PBMCs, obtained after 12 months of ibrutinib treatment. The sequence was collected from a human donor with chronic lymphocytic leukemia. The chain recombines TRBV18 with TRBJ1-3, with D uncertain. The CDR3 region has the DNA TGTGCCAGCTCGTCAGACACGGGAAACACCATATATTTT. Translating it yields CASSSDTGNTIYF.